This T cell receptor beta chain was profiled in a study of response to subunit inactivated influenza vaccine. Study outcomes and limitations: The study's authors posited that every seasonal influenza vaccination enlists few new T cells.

This CDR3 contains 14 residues. Trimming shortened V by 4 bases and J by 4 bases, and 13 bases separated the two germline ends. CDR1 and CDR2 (germline): SEHNR, FQNEAQ (reference sequence). As regards this clonotype: Its antigen remains unknown.

TCRdb used MiXCR to reprocess the RT-PCR reads, holding one entry per CDR3 protein. The sample contains 750,000 to 850,000 distinct CDR3 sequences, approximately 17% of which appear only once. The input for sequencing was PBMCs from blood, taken 5 to 6 days after vaccination. The clonotype originates from a man aged 45-60 years who received an inactivated influenza vaccine. The V call is TRBV7-9, the J call TRBJ2-5; D is unresolved. The CDR3, as DNA: TGTGCCAGCAGCTATCAAAACGGCCGAGAGACCCAGTACTTC. This sequence encodes CASSYQNGRETQYF. The full variable domain, with the rest looked up from reference TRBV7-9 and TRBJ2-5, is DTGVSQNPRHKITKRGQNVTFRCDPISEHNRLYWYRQTLGQGPEFLTYFQNEAQLEKSRLLSDRFSAERPKGSFSTLEIQRTEQGDSAMYLCASSYQNGRETQYFGPGTRLLVL.